A single sample gave rise to the 11 T cell receptor beta chains below, sequenced in a study of cytomegalovirus exposure and HLA in healthy donors. Amplification used 60 Vbeta primers and 13 Jbeta primers. TCRdb's table, derived via immunoSEQ multiplex PCR, lists solely in-frame clones and lacks some. The table shows some 130,000 clones, with around 83% occurring only once. The source material was PBMCs. Source of these receptors: a young woman in good health and CMV-seropositive.

This clone was seen a handful of times. The chain employs TRBV5-4 and TRBJ2-3, with 9 bases that match TRBD2. CDR1 is SGHNT and CDR2 is YYREEE in the germline V gene (reference sequence). This CDR3 is 16 amino acids long. J was trimmed by 5 bases and V by 4 bases; bases with no gene match: 11. The CDR3 DNA follows: TGTGCCAGCAGCAGTACCGGGACTAGCCCCGAAGATACGCAGTATTTT. Its translation is CASSSTGTSPEDTQYF.

The J gene is TRBJ2-6, the V gene TRBV4-2, with D unresolved. Trimming stripped 6 bases from V and 4 bases from J, with 10 bases between. The CDR3 length is 14 residues. CDR1 and CDR2 from the germline V gene are LGHNA and YNFKEQ. The CDR3 DNA reads TGTGCCAGCAGGAGGAACTCCGGGGCCAACGTCCTGACTTTC. Amino acid sequence: CASRRNSGANVLTF.

This clone was picked up a small number of times. This chain joins TRBV1 and TRBJ1-5; the table's TRBD1 call for D was not verified on the DNA. TRBV1 is an annotated pseudogene. CDR3 length: 16 amino acids. CDR3 residues: CTSSLGKGQTNQPQHF. The CDR3 bases are TGCACCAGCAGCCTCGGAAAGGGGCAGACCAATCAGCCCCAGCATTTT.

V and J are TRBV6-1 and TRBJ1-2; D perhaps matches TRBD1 (6 bases). In germline, CDR1 is MNHNS, CDR2 SASEGT. This CDR3 comprises 14 residues. Trimming left V 4 bases short and J 2 bases short, with 11 bases between. The CDR3 sequence: CASSGNTGNYGYTF. CDR3 nucleotide sequence: TGTGCCAGCAGTGGGAACACAGGGAACTATGGCTACACCTTC.

This clone was observed a handful of times. J is TRBJ1-1 and V is TRBV14; D not certain. Germline CDR1 SGHDN, CDR2 FVKESK. CDR3 length: 16 residues. V lost 1 base, J lost 2 bases, and 14 bases lay in between. This chain's CDR3 is CASSQGLWAANTEAFF. The CDR3 DNA sequence: TGTGCCAGCAGCCAAGGGCTATGGGCAGCCAACACTGAAGCTTTCTTT.

V usage is TRBV7-9 and J usage is TRBJ1-1, with TRBD1 matching 7 bases. The CDR3 covers 12 residues. Germline CDR1 reads SEHNR; CDR2 reads FQNEAQ (reference sequence). The DNA of the CDR3 is TGTGCTTTCGACAGGGACAGTCCTGAAGCTTTCTTT. It specifies CAFDRDSPEAFF.

As concerns this clone: This sample also contains other DNA sequences that code for the same CDR3. The rearrangement uses TRBV30 and TRBJ2-3; 8 bases are a match to TRBD1. From germline, CDR1 is GTSNPN and CDR2 SVGIG (reference sequence). CDR3 length: 14 residues. Losses at the gene ends were 0 bases for V and 3 bases for J; bases not matched to a gene: 2. The CDR3 nucleotides are TGTGCCTGGAGTGTAGGACAGGGAACAGATACGCAGTATTTT. Amino acids: CAWSVGQGTDTQYF.

This sequence joins TRBV25-1 and TRBJ1-5, with D hard to call. V dropped 1 base and J dropped 5 bases, with 9 bases sitting between them. Germline lookup yields CDR1 MGHDK and CDR2 SYGVNS. The CDR3 spans 14 residues. The CDR3 DNA follows: TGTGCCAGCAGTGAATGGGAGTACCATCAGCCCCAGCATTTT. This codes for CASSEWEYHQPQHF. Together with reference TRBV25-1 and TRBJ1-5, the CDR3 gives the full variable domain: EADIYQTPRYLVIGTGKKITLECSQTMGHDKMYWYQQDPGMELHLIHYSYGVNSTEKGDLSSESTVSRIRTEHFPLTLESARPSHTSQYLCASSEWEYHQPQHFGDGTRLSIL.

The J gene is TRBJ1-1, the V gene TRBV9; 7 positions match TRBD1. CDR3 length: 15 amino acids. Germline-derived CDR1 and CDR2 are SGDLS and YYNGEE. The junction had 6 bases not matched to a gene; V was cut back by 4 bases and J by 0 bases. CDR3 residues: CASSIRDSMNTEAFF. In nucleotides, the CDR3 is TGTGCCAGCAGCATAAGGGACAGCATGAACACTGAAGCTTTCTTT.

The chain links TRBV30 to TRBJ1-6, with D unresolved. V dropped 0 bases and J dropped 10 bases, with 10 bases sitting between them. The CDR3 spans 13 residues. Germline CDR1 reads GTSNPN; CDR2 reads SVGIG (reference sequence). CDR3 loop: CAWSVKRESPLHF. The CDR3, as DNA: TGTGCCTGGAGTGTAAAGCGGGAATCACCCCTCCACTTT.

The chain recombines TRBV7-9 with TRBJ2-5; 13 bases are shared with TRBD2. Trimming took 1 base from V and 2 from J; bases not matched to a gene: 10. Per the germline V gene, CDR1 is SEHNR and CDR2 is FQNEAQ (reference sequence). The CDR3 is 19 residues long. CDR3 sequence (DNA): TGTGCCAGCAGCTTAGTCCGAGGGACTAGCGGGAACGTACAAGAGACCCAGTACTTC. As protein: CASSLVRGTSGNVQETQYF.